These 2 T cell receptor beta chains originate from one sample sequenced in a study of cytomegalovirus exposure and HLA in healthy donors. Researchers ran the PCR with 60 Vbeta and 13 Jbeta primers. Sequencing was performed with immunoSEQ multiplex PCR; in TCRdb, only in-frame clones are kept and a portion is missing. The sample consists of about 190,000 clones, 85% to 90% of them appearing once. Sequenced material: PBMCs. The origin of the receptors is a woman younger than 35 in good health and CMV-seronegative.

This clone came up once. The rearrangement uses TRBV18 and TRBJ2-5; D may be TRBD2 (6 bases). The CDR3 is 13 amino acids. Trimming shortened V by 4 bases and J by 2 bases, and 8 bases separated the two germline ends. CDR1 and CDR2 (germline): KGHSH, LQKENI. The CDR3: CASSRDLQETQYF. The CDR3 nucleotides read TGTGCCAGCTCACGGGACTTGCAAGAGACCCAGTACTTC. Variable domain in full (rest from reference TRBV18 and TRBJ2-5): NAGVMQNPRHLVRRRGQEARLRCSPMKGHSHVYWYRQLPEEGLKFMVYLQKENIIDESGMPKERFSAEFPKEGPSILRIQQVVRGDSAAYFCASSRDLQETQYFGPGTRLLVL.

The CDR3 protein is CASSESETDTQYF. The CDR3 nucleotides read TGTGCCAGCAGTGAATCGGAGACAGATACGCAGTATTTT. The chain joins TRBV6-5 to TRBJ2-3; D unresolved. Germline V lookup: CDR1 MNHEY, CDR2 SVGAGI. Trimming removed 5 bases from V and 3 bases from J, with 9 bases in between. This CDR3 spans 13 amino acids.